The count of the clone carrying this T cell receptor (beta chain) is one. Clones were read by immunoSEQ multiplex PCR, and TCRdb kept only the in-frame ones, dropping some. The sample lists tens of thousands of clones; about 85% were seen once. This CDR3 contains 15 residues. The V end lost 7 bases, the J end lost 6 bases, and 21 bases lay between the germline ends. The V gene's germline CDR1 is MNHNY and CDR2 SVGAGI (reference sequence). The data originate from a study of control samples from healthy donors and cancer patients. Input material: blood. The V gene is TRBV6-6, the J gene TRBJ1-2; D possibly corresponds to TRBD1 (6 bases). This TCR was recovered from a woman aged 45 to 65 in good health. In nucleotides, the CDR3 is TGTGCCAGCACCAGTCGGGGGGCGCTTTTAGATGGCTACACCTTC. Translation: CASTSRGALLDGYTF.